A selection of T cell receptor beta chains follows, all from one sample in a study of cytomegalovirus exposure and HLA in healthy donors. Clones were read by immunoSEQ multiplex PCR, and TCRdb kept only the in-frame ones, dropping some. The top ten hold approximately 1.5% of the sample, which has approximately 150,000 clones, 77% seen once. Sequences were obtained from PBMCs. These receptors were obtained from a woman in her thirties in good health and CMV-seropositive. CDR3s include the opening cysteine and the closing phenylalanine or tryptophan. The D gene is left open where the match is weak. The size field is filled for only some rows; it gives once, few, many or a size class.

D,J,V,size,DNA,CDR3
TRBD2,TRBJ2-3,TRBV7-2,NA,TGTGCCAGCAGCTTGCTGCTAGCGGTAAGCACAGATACGCAGTATTTT,CASSLLLAVSTDTQYF
TRBD2,TRBJ2-7,TRBV6-5,NA,TGTGCCAGCAGTTACTCAGTAGCGGGAGCCTACGAGCAGTACTTC,CASSYSVAGAYEQYF
NA,TRBJ2-1,TRBV2,NA,TGTGCCAGCTTGGCCGGAGGGAGAAACAATGAGCAGTTCTTC,CASLAGGRNNEQFF
TRBD2,TRBJ2-5,TRBV2,NA,TGTGCCAGCAGTGAAGCGCAAGAGCGGGGACAAGAGACCCAGTACTTC,CASSEAQERGQETQYF
NA,TRBJ2-7,TRBV4-3,NA,TGCGCCAGCAGCCAAGACTTTCCAGGGTCCTACGAGCAGTACTTC,CASSQDFPGSYEQYF
TRBD2,TRBJ2-1,TRBV6-5,NA,TGTGCCAGCAGCTCCTTTGGGACTACCACATGGGAGCAGTTCTTC,CASSSFGTTTWEQFF
NA,TRBJ2-3,TRBV13,NA,TGTGCCAGCAGCTTCTCTCGACTTCCCACAGATACGCAGTATTTT,CASSFSRLPTDTQYF
TRBD1,TRBJ2-5,TRBV30,NA,TGTGCCTGGACCCCGGGACAGGGTTCCCAAGAGACCCAGTACTTC,CAWTPGQGSQETQYF
NA,TRBJ2-3,TRBV6-5,NA,TGTGCCAGCAGAGAGGCTAGCACAGATACGCAGTATTTT,CASREASTDTQYF
NA,TRBJ2-7,TRBV11-2,NA,TGTGCCAGCAGCTTAGTAGCGGAGTCCTACGAGCAGTACTTC,CASSLVAESYEQYF
NA,TRBJ1-3,TRBV13,NA,TGTGCCAGCAGCTTTTTACAGGGATCAAGATCTGGAAACACCATATATTTT,CASSFLQGSRSGNTIYF
NA,TRBJ2-2,TRBV18,NA,TGTGCCAGCTCACCAGGGGGCTCGAACACCGGGGAGCTGTTTTTT,CASSPGGSNTGELFF
TRBD2,TRBJ2-7,TRBV5-4,once,TGTGCCAGCAGCTTGGTAGGCGGGAGTTACGAGCAGTACTTC,CASSLVGGSYEQYF
NA,TRBJ2-5,TRBV5-1,once,TGCGCCAGCAGCACTCAACAGGGTTCCGAGACCCAGTACTTC,CASSTQQGSETQYF
NA,TRBJ2-5,TRBV6-1,NA,TGTGCCAGCAGTGAGACAGGTATACAGAAAGAGACCCAGTACTTC,CASSETGIQKETQYF
TRBD1,TRBJ2-5,TRBV7-8,NA,TGTGCCAGCAGCTACGGACAGGGGAGGGAGACCCAGTACTTC,CASSYGQGRETQYF
NA,TRBJ1-5,TRBV14,NA,TGTGCCAGCAGCCAGGGCGGCAATCAGCCCCAGCATTTT,CASSQGGNQPQHF
NA,TRBJ2-7,TRBV14,NA,TGTGCCAGCAGCCAAGATTTTGGCATCTACGAGCAGTACTTC,CASSQDFGIYEQYF
NA,TRBJ2-7,TRBV7-9,NA,TGTGCCAGCAGCTTAGCTATTGGGAGCTACGAGCAGTACTTC,CASSLAIGSYEQYF
TRBD1,TRBJ2-7,TRBV28,NA,TGTGCCAGCAGTCTCCCAAAGGGACAGGGGTACGAGCAGTACTTC,CASSLPKGQGYEQYF
TRBD1,TRBJ2-7,TRBV6-1,NA,TGTGCCAGCAGTGTGGCCGGGACAGCCTCCTACGAGCAGTACTTC,CASSVAGTASYEQYF
NA,TRBJ1-5,TRBV27,NA,TGTGCCAGCAGTACGAGGGAGGAGCAGCCCCAGCATTTT,CASSTREEQPQHF